A single sample is the source of the 18 T cell receptor beta chains below, sequenced in a study of identical twins. One entry per CDR3 protein, called by TCRdb with MiXCR from the 5' RACE reads. The sample shows under 900,000 distinct CDR3 sequences, over 9% of them seen only once. The same sample was also used in a study of yellow fever vaccine responses in identical twins.

The sample taken for sequencing was PBMCs. These receptors were collected from a young woman in good health.

This clonotype turned up a few times. The rearrangement links TRBV28 to TRBJ2-7; D remains ambiguous. Between the trimmed V and J ends, which lost 6 bases and 0 bases, there was a span of 24 bases. Per germline, CDR1 MDHEN and CDR2 SYDVKM. This CDR3 has 18 amino acids. Here the CDR3 DNA reads TGTGCCAGCAGCCCAAAGTTGTTAGGCCAGCACGTCTCCTACGAGCAGTACGTC. It codes for CASSPKLLGQHVSYEQYV.

The gene calls are TRBV5-1 and TRBJ2-1; TRBD1 matches at 10 bases. CDR3 length: 15 amino acids. The junction had 6 bases not matched to a gene; V was cut back by 4 bases and J by 5 bases. CDR1 and CDR2 (germline): SGHRS, YFSETQ. The DNA of the CDR3 is TGCGCCAGCAGCCGCGGACAGGGGGTAAACAATGAGCAGTTCTTC. It specifies CASSRGQGVNNEQFF.

This clonotype was detected only a few times. The genes are TRBV7-9 and TRBJ1-3, with D possibly TRBD1 on 5 matching bases. Germline V gene data show CDR1 as SEHNR and CDR2 as FQNEAQ (reference sequence). This CDR3 contains 16 residues. V dropped 4 bases and J dropped 0 bases, with 13 bases sitting between them. In nucleotides, the CDR3 is TGTGCCAGCAGCTCACTTGGGACCCTCTCTGGAAACACCATATATTTT. It translates to CASSSLGTLSGNTIYF.

This clonotype was observed a handful of times. This chain uses TRBV18 with TRBJ1-5; no clear D gene. CDR1 is KGHSH, CDR2 LQKENI, per germline. The CDR3 runs to 15 residues. Between the trimmed V and J ends, which lost 2 bases and 3 bases, there was a span of 11 bases. CDR3 in DNA: TGTGCCAGCTCACCAGGCAGGTTGGACAATCAGCCCCAGCATTTT. Translating it yields CASSPGRLDNQPQHF.

The chain combines TRBV12-3 or TRBV12-4 with TRBJ1-4, with 8 bases identical to TRBD1. This CDR3 has 16 amino acids. The J segment lost 7 bases and the V segment lost 7 bases, leaving 14 bases of the junction unmatched. CDR3 nucleotides: TGTGCCAGCACTTTTTCCCTCAGGGGGCTGGGTGAAAAACTGTTTTTT. It is translated as CASTFSLRGLGEKLFF.

The rearrangement joins TRBV20-1 to TRBJ2-1; no firm D call. The CDR3 is 13 amino acids. Per the germline V gene, CDR1 is DFQATT and CDR2 is SNEGSKA (reference sequence). V lost 6 bases and J lost 8, with 17 bases in between. As DNA, the CDR3 is TGCAGTGCCACCTCCTTTTCGGCCGATGAGCAGTTCTTC. It codes for CSATSFSADEQFF.

The sample holds a few counts of this clonotype. The genes are TRBV7-3 and TRBJ2-2; maybe TRBD2 (7 bases). V was cut by 5 bases and J by 0 bases, with 19 bases left in between. There are 18 residues in the CDR3. The germline V gene has CDR1 SGHTA and CDR2 FQGTGA. In nucleotides, the CDR3 is TGTGCCAGCAGCCAACGCACCCGCGGGGGCTCGAACACCGGGGAGCTGTTTTTT. Protein sequence: CASSQRTRGGSNTGELFF.

J is TRBJ2-3 and V is TRBV4-1; TRBD2 aligns across 9 bases. J gave up 0 bases and V 1 base, and 5 bases lay outside the gene matches. Germline-derived CDR1 and CDR2 are MGHRA and YSYEKL. This CDR3 is 17 amino acids long. Here the CDR3 reads CASSQGVAGASTDTQYF. CDR3 nucleotides: TGCGCCAGCAGCCAAGGGGTAGCGGGGGCTAGCACAGATACGCAGTATTTT.

The chain has TRBV3-1 and TRBJ1-1, with unresolved D. Germline loops: CDR1 LGHDT, CDR2 YNNKEL (reference sequence). The CDR3 spans 14 residues. The ends were cut back, 3 bases at V and 1 base at J, with 9 bases in the middle. The CDR3 nucleotides are TGTGCCAGCAGCCACAACCCGGAGAACACTGAAGCTTTCTTT. Translation: CASSHNPENTEAFF.

The V gene is TRBV12-3 or TRBV12-4, the J gene TRBJ2-4; D is unresolved. V lost 6 bases and J 9 bases, leaving 21 bases between the germline ends. This CDR3 region has 15 residues. The CDR3 DNA is TGTGCCAGCAGCTTCACCGGGCTAAACCGCGTCATTCAGTACTTC. This translates into CASSFTGLNRVIQYF.

The gene calls are TRBV12-3 or TRBV12-4 and TRBJ1-5; weak D call: TRBD1 (6 bases). This CDR3 has 14 amino acids. The germline V and J ends were trimmed by 6 bases and 4 bases, with 13 bases remaining between them. CDR3 loop: CASSTRGANQPQHF. In DNA, the CDR3 is TGTGCCAGCAGCACGAGGGGGGCAAATCAGCCCCAGCATTTT.

The rearrangement joins TRBV6-5 to TRBJ2-5; tentative D call: TRBD1 (5 bases). CDR1 is MNHEY, CDR2 SVGAGI, per germline. The ends were cut back, 3 bases at V and 5 bases at J, with 19 bases in the middle. The CDR3 has 16 amino acids. This CDR3 reads CASSYSRVFGSETQYF. In DNA form, the CDR3 reads TGTGCCAGCAGTTATTCCAGGGTGTTTGGATCGGAGACCCAGTACTTC.

This clonotype was observed a few times. The chain combines TRBV10-3 with TRBJ2-7; 9 positions agree with TRBD2. V gave up 6 bases and J gave up 1 base; unmatched junction bases: 7. This CDR3 spans 15 amino acids. Germline CDR1 reads ENHRY; CDR2 reads SYGVKD. CDR3 sequence (DNA): TGTGCCATCAGGAGTGGAAGCGGGGGGTCCTACGAGCAGTACTTC. As protein: CAIRSGSGGSYEQYF.

The CDR3 DNA is TGTGCCAGCAGCTTGGCCGTCCTAGCGGGAGCCCAAGAGACCCAGTACTTC. Translation: CASSLAVLAGAQETQYF. The chain joins TRBV5-6 to TRBJ2-5; 10 bases line up with TRBD2. CDR1 is SGHDT and CDR2 is YYEEEE in the germline V gene. The CDR3 length is 17 residues. The ends lost 0 bases at V and 1 base at J; junction bases unmatched: 6.

This clonotype was counted only a few times. The gene calls are TRBV15 and TRBJ2-1; 14 nucleotides match TRBD2. Germline CDR1 is LNHNV and CDR2 is YYDKDF (reference sequence). The V gene end was trimmed by 3 bases and the J gene end by 6 bases; junction bases not matched to a gene: 4. CDR3 length: 16 residues. The CDR3 DNA reads as TGTGCCACCAGCAGGGGGACTAGCGGGGGAGCCAATGAGCAGTTCTTC. Translating it yields CATSRGTSGGANEQFF.

This clonotype came up many times. V and J are TRBV29-1 and TRBJ2-3, with D possibly being TRBD2 (5 bases). CDR3 length equals 12 residues. From germline, CDR1 is SQVTM and CDR2 ANQGSEA. The V end lost 3 bases, the J end lost 6 bases, and 10 bases lay between the germline ends. This chain's CDR3 is CSVELASDTQYF. CDR3 coding DNA: TGCAGCGTTGAGCTAGCAAGTGATACGCAGTATTTT.

This rearrangement joins TRBV24-1 to TRBJ2-7, with D perhaps given as TRBD1 or TRBD2 (6 bases each). CDR3 length equals 18 residues. Between the trimmed V and J ends, which lost 4 bases and 3 bases, there was a span of 24 bases. From germline, CDR1 is KGHDR and CDR2 SFDVKD. The CDR3 region is CATSDSILSRGGIYEQYV. The CDR3 nucleotides read TGTGCCACCAGTGACTCTATTCTCAGCCGAGGGGGGATCTACGAGCAGTACGTC.

The CDR3 reads CAAREVPMVDEQFF. CDR3 DNA sequence: TGCGCCGCCCGGGAGGTCCCTATGGTCGATGAGCAGTTCTTC. V usage is TRBV5-1 and J usage is TRBJ2-1, with 7 bases matching TRBD2. The CDR3 has 14 amino acids. Per the germline V gene, CDR1 is SGHRS and CDR2 is YFSETQ. J lost 8 bases, V lost 10 bases, and 15 bases had no gene match.